Each of the 20 T cell receptor beta chains below was sequenced from the same sample in a study of blood T cell repertoires in COVID-19 (dated by TCRdb to about 2020). Library preparation was by the immunoSEQ multiplex PCR assay. The clones in this table, taken by TCRdb from immuneACCESS, are in-frame only. Not every clone is retained; where verified, under half of the shortfall comes from an unresolved V gene, and the cause of the rest is unknown. Recorded for this sample are 300,000 to 350,000 clones; 85% to 90% of them occurred a single time. Just over 1% of the sample lies in the top ten. Sequencing input: PBMCs or T cells enriched from blood (not recorded which). These receptors came from a woman aged 25 to 39 who had been exposed to COVID-19.

V usage is TRBV7-3 and J usage is TRBJ2-7, with 8 nucleotides matching TRBD1. CDR3 length: 13 amino acids. Germline V CDR1 and CDR2: SGHTA, FQGTGA. V trimming: 3 bases; J trimming: 6 bases; junction bases outside the gene matches: 4. The CDR3 nucleotides read TGTGCCAGCAGCTTTCAGGGGGCGGGCGAGCAGTACTTC. Protein: CASSFQGAGEQYF.

The chain has TRBV19 and TRBJ1-5; weak D call: TRBD1 (6 bases). The CDR3 length is 15 residues. Germline loops: CDR1 LNHDA, CDR2 SQIVND (reference sequence). V lost 3 bases, J lost 3 bases, and 12 bases lay in between. CDR3 protein: CASSIWGLVNQPQHF. CDR3 coding DNA: TGTGCCAGTAGTATCTGGGGGCTGGTCAATCAGCCCCAGCATTTT.

The chain combines TRBV19 with TRBJ2-3, with 12 bases aligning to TRBD2. J lost 0 bases, V lost 4 bases, and 8 bases had no gene match. CDR3 length equals 18 residues. The V gene's germline CDR1 is LNHDA and CDR2 SQIVND (reference sequence). The CDR3 coding sequence is TGTGCCAGTAGTACCCGATCCGGGACTAGCGGGAGCACAGATACGCAGTATTTT. Residues: CASSTRSGTSGSTDTQYF.

The chain links TRBV19 to TRBJ2-6, with a tentative D call TRBD1 (5 bases). Per the germline V gene, CDR1 is LNHDA and CDR2 is SQIVND (reference sequence). This CDR3 is 14 amino acids long. V lost 7 bases to trimming and J lost 3 bases, with 10 bases between them. In nucleotides, the CDR3 is TGTGCCAGTACCGACAGCTTTGGGGCCAACGTCCTGACTTTC. It encodes CASTDSFGANVLTF. Full variable domain (missing parts from reference TRBV19 and TRBJ2-6): DGGITQSPKYLFRKEGQNVTLSCEQNLNHDAMYWYRQDPGQGLRLIYYSQIVNDFQKGDIAEGYSVSREKKESFPLTVTSAQKNPTAFYLCASTDSFGANVLTFGAGSRLTVL.

The count of this clone is one. The chain employs TRBV28 and TRBJ1-6; D call uncertain. Trimming shortened V by 3 bases and J by 5 bases, and 8 bases separated the two germline ends. The CDR3 contains 14 residues. Germline lookup yields CDR1 MDHEN and CDR2 SYDVKM. In nucleotides, the CDR3 is TGTGCCAGCAGTTTGGCCACGCATAATTCACCCCTCCACTTT. Translating gives CASSLATHNSPLHF.

The chain links TRBV24-1 to TRBJ1-2; D is unclear. The V and J ends lost 2 bases and 6 bases respectively, with 9 bases between them. The CDR3 is 13 amino acids. Germline CDR1 reads KGHDR; CDR2 reads SFDVKD. Here the CDR3 reads CATSDSTRDGYTF. The CDR3 DNA is TGTGCCACCAGTGATTCTACGCGGGATGGCTACACCTTC.

V usage is TRBV5-4 and J usage is TRBJ2-1; weak D call: TRBD2 (5 bases). Germline-derived CDR1 and CDR2 are SGHNT and YYREEE (reference sequence). CDR3 length: 14 amino acids. V lost 3 bases and J lost 4, with 11 bases in between. CDR3: CASSWAREYNEQFF. CDR3 sequence (DNA): TGTGCCAGCAGCTGGGCACGGGAATACAATGAGCAGTTCTTC.

About this clone itself: One end of the junction varies from germline; a read error may be responsible. CDR3 nucleotide sequence: TGCAGCGTTCAAGAAGGACAGGGCGCCGGGGAGCTGTTTTTT. Its translation: CSVQEGQGAGELFF. The gene calls are TRBV29-1 and TRBJ2-2; 8 nucleotides agree with TRBD1. CDR3 size: 14 residues. The germline V gene encodes CDR1 SQVTM and CDR2 ANQGSEA.

V is TRBV7-3 and J is TRBJ2-7, with TRBD2 identical over 9 bases. Germline-derived CDR1 and CDR2 are SGHTA and FQGTGA. The CDR3 is made up of 15 amino acids. V was pared by 1 base and J by 6 bases, with 7 bases of the junction left unmatched. CDR3 sequence: CASSLMVAGVGEQYF. The CDR3 DNA follows: TGTGCCAGCAGCTTAATGGTAGCGGGAGTTGGCGAGCAGTACTTC. Based on the CDR3 plus reference TRBV7-3 and TRBJ2-7, the full variable domain is GAGVSQTPSNKVTEKGKYVELRCDPISGHTALYWYRQSLGQGPEFLIYFQGTGAADDSGLPNDRFFAVRPEGSVSTLKIQRTERGDSAVYLCASSLMVAGVGEQYFGPGTRLTVT.

V usage is TRBV4-1 and J usage is TRBJ2-1; 8 bases are a match to TRBD2. V dropped 2 bases and J dropped 0; count of bases not matched to a gene: 6. This CDR3 comprises 17 residues. Germline CDR1 reads MGHRA; CDR2 reads YSYEKL. The CDR3 DNA is TGCGCCAGCAGCCAACACCTGAGCGGGAGCTCCTACAATGAGCAGTTCTTC. It encodes CASSQHLSGSSYNEQFF.

The rearrangement joins TRBV3-1 (or the pseudogene TRBV3-2) to TRBJ1-1; D is perhaps TRBD1 (6 bases). The V gene's germline CDR1 is LGHDT and CDR2 YNNKEL (reference sequence). The CDR3 runs 17 residues. Between the trimmed V and J ends, which lost 2 bases and 0 bases, there was a span of 16 bases. CDR3 residues: CASSQLLNGQLNTEAFF. In DNA form, the CDR3 reads TGTGCCAGCAGCCAACTTCTGAATGGACAGCTGAACACTGAAGCTTTCTTT.

The V call is TRBV7-2, the J call TRBJ1-4; 8 nucleotides match TRBD1. V shed 5 bases and J 10 bases; nucleotides not matched to a gene: 9. Looked up from germline, CDR1 is SGHTA and CDR2 is FQGNSA. The CDR3 sequence is 14 residues long. CDR3 residues: CASSPGQALRKLFF. CDR3 DNA sequence: TGTGCCAGCAGCCCGGGACAGGCCCTAAGAAAACTGTTTTTT.

The chain recombines TRBV7-3 with TRBJ1-6; D may be TRBD1 (6 bases). The germline V gene has CDR1 SGHTA and CDR2 FQGTGA. The V gene lost 2 bases and the J gene lost 8 bases, with 22 bases spanning the gap. The CDR3 length is 18 residues. The CDR3 bases are TGTGCCAGCAGCTTACATTCTAGAGGGGGGGCCCAGCATTCACCCCTCCACTTT. It translates to CASSLHSRGGAQHSPLHF.

The V and J genes are TRBV4-1 and TRBJ1-3; 7 bases agree with TRBD1. Unmatched junction bases numbered 8, after V lost 1 base and J lost 2 bases. From germline, CDR1 is MGHRA and CDR2 YSYEKL. The CDR3 runs 17 residues. The CDR3: CASSQGRDSGPGNTIYF. The CDR3 region has the DNA TGCGCCAGCAGCCAAGGCCGGGACAGCGGACCTGGAAACACCATATATTTT.

The chain combines TRBV10-3 with TRBJ1-2, with no clear D. V dropped 0 bases and J dropped 4 bases, with 12 bases sitting between them. Germline V gene data show CDR1 as ENHRY and CDR2 as SYGVKD. This CDR3 is built from 15 residues. The CDR3 DNA follows: TGTGCCATCAGTGAGTCAGTTCTTCCGGGCTATGGCTACACCTTC. This codes for CAISESVLPGYGYTF.

The chain joins TRBV4-1 to TRBJ2-5; 9 bases line up with TRBD2. The V and J ends lost 1 base and 1 base, in that order; junction bases with no gene match: 7. Per germline, CDR1 MGHRA and CDR2 YSYEKL. This CDR3 has 17 amino acids. CDR3 in amino acids: CASSQGGLAGFQETQYF. Here the CDR3 DNA reads TGCGCCAGCAGCCAAGGGGGTCTAGCGGGATTCCAAGAGACCCAGTACTTC.

This chain links TRBV7-8 with TRBJ1-1, with TRBD1 as a possible D gene (6 bases). The germline CDR1 and CDR2 sequences are SGHVS and FQNEAQ. The CDR3 spans 16 residues. Trimming stripped 4 bases from V and 2 bases from J, with 17 bases between. This CDR3 reads CASSSLSRTANTEAFF. CDR3 DNA sequence: TGTGCCAGCAGCTCATTATCTCGGACAGCTAACACTGAAGCTTTCTTT.

The rearrangement uses TRBV2 and TRBJ1-4; 7 bases fit TRBD1. The CDR3 covers 14 residues. The V gene end was trimmed by 7 bases and the J gene end by 5 bases; junction bases not matched to a gene: 7. CDR1 SNHLY and CDR2 FYNNEI come from the germline V gene. CDR3 sequence: CASTLTGPNEKLFF. The CDR3 coding sequence is TGTGCCAGCACTTTGACAGGGCCGAATGAAAAACTGTTTTTT.

The chain employs TRBV10-3 and TRBJ1-2; D unclear. Trimming took 2 bases from V and 4 from J, leaving 23 bases between them. Germline assignment: CDR1 ENHRY and CDR2 SYGVKD. The CDR3 extends over 18 amino acids. CDR3 in DNA: TGTGCCATCAGTGAGGCGGACTTACTACCGTTGTGGCGCTATGGCTACACCTTC. Its protein is CAISEADLLPLWRYGYTF.

This chain joins TRBV10-1 and TRBJ1-2; D is perhaps TRBD1 (5 bases). Deletions cut 5 bases from V and 4 bases from J, with 11 bases between. This CDR3 comprises 13 residues. Germline CDR1 is WNHNN and CDR2 is SYGVQD (reference sequence). The DNA for the CDR3 is TGCGCCAGCAGTCAGGAGGGGCCCTATGGCTACACCTTC. Translation gives CASSQEGPYGYTF.